Each of the 25 T cell receptor beta chains below was sequenced from the same sample in a study of T cells after yellow fever vaccination. TCRdb fed the 5' RACE reads into MiXCR, producing one record per CDR3 protein. The table lists approximately 510,000 distinct CDR3 sequences, roughly a fifth of them singletons. Source: PBMCs, taken approximately 22 days after the first yellow fever vaccination. The receptors here all came from a man aged 18 to 29 who received the YFV17D yellow fever vaccine.

This sequence joins TRBV29-1 and TRBJ1-1; D not certain. V lost 5 bases and J 0 bases, leaving 7 bases between the germline ends. Germline V CDR1 and CDR2: SQVTM, ANQGSEA. The CDR3 is 12 residues long. The CDR3 is CSVYMVNTEAFF. CDR3 bases: TGCAGCGTTTATATGGTGAACACTGAAGCTTTCTTT.

This clonotype was recorded at least ten times. The V and J genes are TRBV7-8 and TRBJ2-1; a possible D gene is TRBD2 (6 bases). Germline V gives CDR1 SGHVS, CDR2 FQNEAQ. V lost 5 bases and J 4 bases, leaving 9 bases between the germline ends. The CDR3 is 13 amino acids. The CDR3 nucleotides are TGTGCCAGCAGCATTGGGAGGTACAATGAGCAGTTCTTC. It is translated as CASSIGRYNEQFF.

This clonotype appeared a few times. The chain combines TRBV4-3 with TRBJ2-5; 8 bases align to TRBD1. Losses at the gene ends were 1 base for V and 5 bases for J; bases not matched to a gene: 12. This CDR3 spans 17 amino acids. Germline CDR1 LGHNA, CDR2 YSLEER. The CDR3 spells CASSQGLGQGARETQYF. CDR3 DNA: TGCGCCAGCAGCCAAGGATTAGGGCAGGGGGCTCGGGAGACCCAGTACTTC.

In its sample, this clonotype was seen a few times. The gene calls are TRBV11-1 and TRBJ2-5; TRBD2 is a possible D gene (7 bases). The length of the CDR3 is 14 residues. The V end was cut by 3 bases, the J end by 5 bases, with 13 bases between. Germline V CDR1 and CDR2: SGHAT, FQDESV (reference sequence). The CDR3 loop is CASSFRGGLETQYF. As DNA, the CDR3 is TGTGCCAGCAGCTTTAGGGGGGGGCTTGAGACCCAGTACTTC.

Concerning this clonotype itself: Sequence at one end of the junction differs from germline and may be a read error. Here the CDR3 DNA reads TGTGCCAGCAGTTGGGGACAGGCTAATCAAAAACTGTTTTTT. This codes for CASSWGQANQKLFF. This chain connects TRBV12-3 or TRBV12-4 to TRBJ1-4; 8 nucleotides match TRBD1. The CDR3 spans 14 residues.

The chain joins TRBV9 to TRBJ2-1; D unclear. Germline values: CDR1 SGDLS, CDR2 YYNGEE. The CDR3 totals 13 residues. Trimming took off 0 bases at V and 10 bases at J, with 11 bases between the two ends. CDR3 sequence reads: CASSVVSASEQFF. Written as DNA, the CDR3 is TGTGCCAGCAGCGTAGTCTCTGCTTCGGAGCAGTTCTTC.

This clonotype was seen a handful of times. The genes are TRBV7-8 and TRBJ2-7; D may be TRBD1 (6 bases). Trimming took off 5 bases at V and 0 bases at J, with 20 bases between the two ends. This CDR3 comprises 17 residues. Germline-derived CDR1 and CDR2 are SGHVS and FQNEAQ. CDR3 in DNA: TGTGCCAGCAGCGTAGGGATAACAGGGCTAAGCTCCTACGAGCAGTACTTC. Its protein is CASSVGITGLSSYEQYF.

This clonotype was detected ten times or more. J is TRBJ2-1 and V is TRBV29-1, with D tentatively TRBD1 or TRBD2 (6 bases each). The germline V gene has CDR1 SQVTM and CDR2 ANQGSEA. The CDR3 spans 14 residues. Deletions cut 4 bases from V and 7 bases from J, with 17 bases between. CDR3 protein: CSVVWGAGGNEQFF. The DNA of the CDR3 is TGCAGCGTTGTGTGGGGGGCAGGAGGGAATGAGCAGTTCTTC.

The CDR3: CATSRDRGADTQYF. Written as DNA, the CDR3 is TGTGCCACCAGCCGGGACAGGGGGGCAGATACGCAGTATTTT. The chain has TRBV15 and TRBJ2-3; TRBD1 matches at 11 bases. Germline CDR1 is LNHNV and CDR2 is YYDKDF (reference sequence). V lost 5 bases and J lost 4; bases outside the gene matches: 2. The CDR3 is 14 residues long.

This clonotype showed up just once. V is TRBV28 and J is TRBJ2-5; no reliable D call. CDR1 and CDR2 from the germline V gene are MDHEN and SYDVKM. This CDR3 is 12 amino acids long. The V end lost 5 bases, the J end lost 5 bases, and 9 bases lay between the germline ends. CDR3 residues: CASSPPMETQYF. The CDR3 nucleotides are TGTGCCAGCAGTCCCCCGATGGAGACCCAGTACTTC. The whole variable domain, filled in from reference TRBV28 and TRBJ2-5, reads DVKVTQSSRYLVKRTGEKVFLECVQDMDHENMFWYRQDPGLGLRLIYFSYDVKMKEKGDIPEGYSVSREKKERFSLILESASTNQTSMYLCASSPPMETQYFGPGTRLLVL.

This clonotype has a handful of counts. This chain connects TRBV7-3 to TRBJ2-1; 16 bases match TRBD2. From germline, CDR1 is SGHTA and CDR2 FQGTGA. V lost 4 bases, J lost 7 bases, and 10 bases stayed unmatched. This CDR3 comprises 18 residues. CDR3 residues: CASSSSGTSGGGYNEQFF. The DNA of the CDR3 is TGTGCCAGCAGCTCATCCGGGACTAGCGGGGGGGGATATAATGAGCAGTTCTTC. The variable domain in full, completed from reference TRBV7-3 and TRBJ2-1, reads GAGVSQTPSNKVTEKGKYVELRCDPISGHTALYWYRQSLGQGPEFLIYFQGTGAADDSGLPNDRFFAVRPEGSVSTLKIQRTERGDSAVYLCASSSSGTSGGGYNEQFFGPGTRLTVL.

This clonotype has a handful of counts. This chain links TRBV5-1 with TRBJ2-1, with TRBD2 identical over 12 bases. This CDR3 has 16 residues. Germline V gives CDR1 SGHRS, CDR2 YFSETQ. V shed 1 base, J shed 4 bases, and the junction held 3 bases outside the gene matches. The CDR3: CASSLRTSGDYNEQFF. CDR3 bases: TGCGCCAGCAGCTTGAGGACTAGCGGGGATTACAATGAGCAGTTCTTC.

This chain links TRBV4-3 with TRBJ2-5; D is perhaps TRBD1 (8 bases). Trimming stripped 4 bases from V and 9 bases from J, with 24 bases between. CDR1 is LGHNA, CDR2 YSLEER, per germline. The CDR3 covers 16 residues. CDR3 amino acids: CASSRSSGGQAGAQYF. CDR3 DNA sequence: TGCGCCAGCAGCCGCTCCTCCGGGGGACAGGCGGGAGCCCAGTACTTC.

The sample holds a few counts of this clonotype. The chain joins TRBV24-1 to TRBJ2-5; no firm D call. The CDR3 is 15 residues long. CDR1 is KGHDR and CDR2 is SFDVKD in the germline V gene. Trimming took off 3 bases at V and 4 bases at J, with 14 bases between the two ends. CDR3 in DNA: TGTGCCACCAGTGATAGTAGGGCTTCCGGAGAGACCCAGTACTTC. Its translation: CATSDSRASGETQYF.

This clonotype was detected a few times. J is TRBJ2-5 and V is TRBV5-1; D perhaps matches TRBD1 (6 bases). The CDR3 extends over 15 amino acids. Looked up from germline, CDR1 is SGHRS and CDR2 is YFSETQ. Trimming cost V 5 bases and J 5 bases, with 19 bases left between them. This chain's CDR3 is CASRGGRQGFETQYF. The CDR3 DNA is TGCGCCAGCAGAGGGGGTCGGCAGGGTTTCGAGACCCAGTACTTC.

The V call is TRBV20-1, the J call TRBJ2-3, with D tentatively TRBD2 (5 bases). V lost 0 bases and J 6 bases, leaving 13 bases between the germline ends. Germline-derived CDR1 and CDR2 are DFQATT and SNEGSKA (reference sequence). There are 14 residues in the CDR3. CDR3 sequence reads: CSAREGSHLDTQYF. CDR3 DNA: TGCAGTGCTAGAGAAGGGAGCCACCTGGATACGCAGTATTTT.

This rearrangement joins TRBV11-2 to TRBJ1-2, with 12 bases that match TRBD1. Germline V gene data show CDR1 as SGHAT and CDR2 as FQNNGV. The V and J ends lost 5 bases and 0 bases, in that order; junction bases with no gene match: 7. The CDR3 spans 17 residues. The CDR3 DNA reads as TGTGCCAGCAGCCGCCGGGACAGGGGGCTAACTAACTATGGCTACACCTTC. Translated, it gives CASSRRDRGLTNYGYTF.

This clonotype was detected a few times. The genes are TRBV29-1 and TRBJ2-1; D uncertain. The CDR3 runs 11 residues. With 7 bases removed from V and 10 bases from J, the gap between germline ends came to 14 bases. Per germline, CDR1 SQVTM and CDR2 ANQGSEA. CDR3 loop: CSDDRVGEQFF. The CDR3 DNA sequence: TGCAGCGACGACCGGGTGGGAGAGCAGTTCTTC.

The chain joins TRBV20-1 to TRBJ2-7, with D unclear. Germline V gives CDR1 DFQATT, CDR2 SNEGSKA (reference sequence). This CDR3 is built from 14 residues. The V end lost 0 bases, the J end lost 0 bases, and 9 bases lay between the germline ends. The DNA of the CDR3 is TGCAGTGCTAGAGATGGCCGGAGCTCCTACGAGCAGTACTTC. Residues: CSARDGRSSYEQYF.

The CDR3 DNA is TGTGCCAGCAGCCCCGAGGGCGGGGGCCCCTACAATGAGCAGTTCTTC. It codes for CASSPEGGGPYNEQFF. This rearrangement joins TRBV3-1 to TRBJ2-1; D is perhaps TRBD2 (7 bases). Germline CDR1 LGHDT, CDR2 YNNKEL (reference sequence). V dropped 4 bases and J dropped 2 bases, with 15 bases sitting between them. The CDR3 has 16 amino acids.

This clonotype has at least ten counts. This chain's CDR3 is CASSPSGGRDTDTQYF. The CDR3 nucleotides are TGTGCCAGCAGCCCTAGCGGGGGGCGGGACACAGATACGCAGTATTTT. The chain links TRBV5-6 to TRBJ2-3; TRBD2 matches 11 bases. The CDR3 is 16 residues long. Trimming took 4 bases from V and 2 from J; bases not matched to a gene: 6. The germline CDR1 and CDR2 sequences are SGHDT and YYEEEE. The variable domain in full, with the rest retrieved from reference TRBV5-6 and TRBJ2-3, is DAGVTQSPTHLIKTRGQQVTLRCSPKSGHDTVSWYQQALGQGPQFIFQYYEEEERQRGNFPDRFSGHQFPNYSSELNVNALLLGDSALYLCASSPSGGRDTDTQYFGPGTRLTVL.

The sample holds many counts of this clonotype. The gene calls are TRBV5-4 and TRBJ2-3; unclear D gene. The germline V gene encodes CDR1 SGHNT and CDR2 YYREEE (reference sequence). Trimming pared 4 bases from V and 0 bases from J, leaving 9 bases between. This CDR3 is built from 14 residues. This CDR3 is CASSPRRSTDTQYF. In nucleotides, the CDR3 is TGTGCCAGCAGCCCACGACGTAGCACAGATACGCAGTATTTT.

The chain combines TRBV12-3 or TRBV12-4 with TRBJ1-5; 8 positions agree with TRBD1. The CDR3 sequence is 16 residues long. The ends lost 3 bases at V and 4 bases at J; junction bases unmatched: 8. In nucleotides, the CDR3 is TGTGCCAGCAGTTTTGGGGACAGGAGACTTAATCAGCCCCAGCATTTT. As protein: CASSFGDRRLNQPQHF.

CDR3 nucleotides: TGTGCCAGCAGTTACTCCAGACAGAGTAACACCGGGGAGCTGTTTTTT. It encodes CASSYSRQSNTGELFF. The chain combines TRBV6-5 with TRBJ2-2; the D gene is possibly TRBD1 (5 bases). The germline V gene has CDR1 MNHEY and CDR2 SVGAGI. The CDR3 has 16 amino acids. V lost 0 bases and J lost 2, with 10 bases in between.

The chain joins TRBV6-1 to TRBJ2-3, with a possible D match to TRBD1 (5 bases). The CDR3 extends over 16 amino acids. Trimming stripped 4 bases from V and 4 bases from J, with 18 bases between. Germline-derived CDR1 and CDR2 are MNHNS and SASEGT. Here the CDR3 reads CASSGDWSRQSDTQYF. CDR3 coding DNA: TGTGCCAGCAGTGGAGACTGGAGCCGACAGTCAGATACGCAGTATTTT.